This T cell receptor beta chain was documented in a study of beta chain features in type 1 diabetes (dated by TCRdb to 2016 to 2018). Turning to the overall study: Patients and healthy donors did not differ in mean age, gender distribution, total cell number or subset yield. Whereas all 28 donors provided naive and central memory subsets, regulatory and stem cell-like memory subsets were isolated from just 8 patients and roughly 8 healthy donors. In the study, TCRB repertoires of sorted circulating CD4+ T cell subsets from recently diagnosed type 1 diabetes patients were compared with those of matched healthy donors. Across all samples, 107,917,701 sorted cells were examined, and cell number per subset correlated strongly with RNA yield.

This clone was seen a few times. Its binding antigen is unknown. It has no much larger one-base neighbor in the sample; base qualities were not kept. A single peripheral blood draw of around 0.11 L on average was collected from each donor into heparinised tubes. A BD FACSAria II was used to sort naive, central memory, regulatory and stem cell-like memory CD4+ T cells with a panel that included CD45RO, CCR7, CD25, CD127, CD95 and CD27. Every sorted population had a purity above 95%. PBMCs were separated immediately by Lymphoprep density gradient centrifugation and were stained directly, without being cultured. So that batch effects would be minimized, each experiment stained and sorted samples in pairs, pairing one healthy donor with one patient. The study at large found these results: A moderate but significant shortening of TCRB CDR3 length was observed in type 1 diabetes patients in all four CD4+ subsets. PCR may preferentially amplify shorter templates, but because patient and control samples were amplified and corrected together, any resulting skew would affect both groups equally. Naive, central memory and regulatory TCRB repertoires appeared to be more similar among patients than among healthy donors. Because the HLA sub-analyses included only small numbers of individuals, any influence of HLA type on TCRB rearrangement was left unresolved. Fewer insertions and more nucleotide deletions at VDJ recombination sites were observed in patients with type 1 diabetes, implying thymic rearrangement abnormalities. Sequencing cDNA rather than genomic DNA could over-represent highly expressing activated cells, although activation and CD3 levels did not differ between groups.

The entire isolated RNA was reverse transcribed using the High Capacity cDNA Reverse Transcription Kit, and thus expressed TCRB transcripts were sequenced. Deep immunoSEQ sequencing was applied to naive, central memory and regulatory T cell samples, giving an average of about 3.6 million total reads per sample. Sorted cells were lysed in RLT buffer and RNA was extracted with DNase-treated RNeasy Micro or Mini kits, depending on cell number. To prevent cross-contamination, every cell subset was processed on its own, while patient and healthy donor samples were processed together. TCRB sequences were amplified from cDNA with the immunoSEQ multiplex PCR, producing 87-bp fragments spanning the CDR3 region. Sequencing of the amplicons was done on the Illumina HiSeq platform. From the authors' description of their analysis: PCR bias was corrected computationally using synthetic template baselines, and reads within Hamming distance 2 were collapsed, with unmergeable singletons discarded. Reads were aligned against IMGT so that V, D and J genes, CDR3 length and insertions or deletions at six rearrangement sites could be assigned. Within each subset, clonotype counts were normalized to the number of sorted cells before true diversity and Gini coefficients were calculated with the tcR R package. Repertoire sharing was quantified using the overlap coefficient calculated on TCRB nucleotide sequences. As a proxy for the pre-selection repertoire, out-of-frame TCRB sequences from naive cells were analyzed. This is the immuneACCESS table as TCRdb keeps it, with only in-frame sequences that have V and J called. A part of the clones is gone; compared with another copy, unresolved V genes explain less than half, and the rest is unexplained. V, J and clone size were drawn from that table, and D and trimming were deduced from the DNA. The sample table records 450,000 to 550,000 clones; around 30% of these occur just once. Roughly 0.06% of the sample is taken by the ten largest.

The clonotype was recovered from a man aged 18 to 30 in good health. The specimen sequenced was naive CD4+ T cells from blood. What this sample's cell subset or site label stands for: true naive CD4+ T cells.

The bases are TGTGCCAGCAGTAAAAGGGGCGGTCCCACCGTGGAGACCCAGTACTTC. This sequence encodes CASSKRGGPTVETQYF. This receptor chain uses TRBV25-1 and TRBJ2-5; the D segment could be TRBD1, given 5 matching bases. V and J lose 5 bases and 5 bases, and a span of 21 bases separates them. Via the germline V gene, CDR1 is MGHDK and CDR2 SYGVNS. The CDR3 goes from the cysteine to the phenylalanine over 16 residues. Only the CDR3 part of the read is kept: 48 bases, read in frame from the first base.